The 26 T cell receptor beta chains listed next were all sequenced from one sample in a study of blood T cell repertoires in COVID-19. Here immunoSEQ multiplex PCR was the method, and the copy in TCRdb shows in-frame clones only, minus some. This sample carries 350,000 to 450,000 clones, around 86% of them seen once, and the ten largest clones take about 4.8%. The source material was PBMCs or T cells enriched from blood (not recorded which). These receptors originate from a woman between 45 and 65 years old who had recovered from COVID-19.

This clone came up a few times. The chain carries TRBV4-1 and TRBJ1-1; 7 nucleotides line up with TRBD1. J was trimmed by 6 bases and V by 4 bases; bases with no gene match: 5. Germline V gives CDR1 MGHRA, CDR2 YSYEKL. This CDR3 spans 13 amino acids. The CDR3 bases are TGCGCCAGCAGCCCAAATACAGGGGCTGAAGCTTTCTTT. Translating it yields CASSPNTGAEAFF.

The rearrangement uses TRBV3-1 (or the pseudogene TRBV3-2) and TRBJ2-5; 14 positions match TRBD2. Germline CDR1 is LGHDT and CDR2 is YNNKEL (reference sequence). The CDR3 length is 17 residues. V dropped 4 bases and J dropped 3; count of bases not matched to a gene: 7. CDR3 protein: CASSPIGTSGRKETQYF. DNA for the CDR3: TGTGCCAGCAGCCCCATAGGGACTAGCGGGAGAAAAGAGACCCAGTACTTC.

This rearrangement joins TRBV30 to TRBJ1-6, with 7 bases identical to TRBD1. Germline V lookup: CDR1 GTSNPN, CDR2 SVGIG (reference sequence). Losses at the gene ends were 5 bases for V and 3 bases for J; bases not matched to a gene: 16. The CDR3 is made up of 18 amino acids. CDR3 DNA: TGTGCCTGGGCTGCATGGAGACAGGGAACCTTCTATAATTCACCCCTCCACTTT. As protein: CAWAAWRQGTFYNSPLHF.

The V and J genes are TRBV30 and TRBJ1-2, with D uncertain. The V gene's germline CDR1 is GTSNPN and CDR2 SVGIG (reference sequence). V was cut by 1 base and J by 3 bases, with 6 bases left in between. The CDR3 spans 12 residues. The CDR3 nucleotides are TGTGCCTGGAGTGGGCAGTACTATGGCTACACCTTC. This encodes CAWSGQYYGYTF.

The chain couples TRBV27 to TRBJ1-5; no reliable D call. CDR1 and CDR2 (germline): MNHEY, SMNVEV (reference sequence). This CDR3 contains 14 residues. V was clipped by 8 bases and J by 0 bases, with 11 bases between them. The CDR3 region has the DNA TGTGCCAGCGCTGAGGACTATAGCAATCAGCCCCAGCATTTT. It translates to CASAEDYSNQPQHF.

The chain links TRBV27 to TRBJ1-1, with D unresolved. Per germline, CDR1 MNHEY and CDR2 SMNVEV (reference sequence). The V end lost 3 bases, the J end lost 1 base, and 9 bases lay between the germline ends. The CDR3 extends over 14 amino acids. This chain's CDR3 is CASSLAGRNTEAFF. For the CDR3, the DNA is TGTGCCAGCAGTTTGGCAGGCCGGAACACTGAAGCTTTCTTT.

The rearrangement uses TRBV30 and TRBJ2-7; 9 nucleotides align to TRBD2. With V trimmed by 4 bases and J by 0 bases, 4 bases remained unmatched. Germline lookup yields CDR1 GTSNPN and CDR2 SVGIG (reference sequence). The CDR3 sequence is 14 residues long. CDR3 sequence reads: CAWIGSGSSYEQYF. CDR3 DNA sequence: TGTGCCTGGATCGGTAGCGGGAGCTCCTACGAGCAGTACTTC. Full variable domain (missing parts from reference TRBV30 and TRBJ2-7): SQTIHQWPATLVQPVGSPLSLECTVEGTSNPNLYWYRQAAGRGLQLLFYSVGIGQISSEVPQNLSASRPQDRQFILSSKKLLLSDSGFYLCAWIGSGSSYEQYFGPGTRLTVT.

This sequence joins TRBV27 and TRBJ1-5; no clear D gene. CDR1 and CDR2 from the germline V gene are MNHEY and SMNVEV (reference sequence). Deletions cut 5 bases from V and 3 bases from J, with 11 bases between. This CDR3 contains 14 residues. In DNA, the CDR3 is TGTGCCAGCAGTGTTGGGTGGGCCAATCAGCCCCAGCATTTT. Translated, it gives CASSVGWANQPQHF.

The chain carries TRBV5-5 and TRBJ1-2, with D possibly being TRBD1 (5 bases). This CDR3 is 14 amino acids long. From germline, CDR1 is SGHKS and CDR2 YYEKEE (reference sequence). Trimming cost V 0 bases and J 3 bases, with 9 bases left between them. In DNA, the CDR3 is TGTGCCAGCAGCTTGGGATTAGGGGACTATGGCTACACCTTC. This codes for CASSLGLGDYGYTF. The full variable domain, rest sourced from reference TRBV5-5 and TRBJ1-2, is DAGVTQSPTHLIKTRGQQVTLRCSPISGHKSVSWYQQVLGQGPQFIFQYYEKEERGRGNFPDRFSARQFPNYSSELNVNALLLGDSALYLCASSLGLGDYGYTFGSGTRLTVV.

The CDR3 DNA sequence: TGTGCCAGTAGTACCTCCGGGACTAGCCGGGGCGAGCAGTACTTC. Its protein is CASSTSGTSRGEQYF. This chain links TRBV19 with TRBJ2-7; the match to TRBD2 covers 9 bases. CDR1 LNHDA and CDR2 SQIVND come from the germline V gene (reference sequence). The junction had 10 bases not matched to a gene; V was cut back by 4 bases and J by 6 bases. This CDR3 has 15 residues.

This sequence joins TRBV6-5 and TRBJ1-2; 10 bases match TRBD1. With V trimmed by 5 bases and J by 2 bases, 2 bases remained unmatched. Germline loops: CDR1 MNHEY, CDR2 SVGAGI. CDR3 size: 14 residues. The CDR3 sequence is CASSPDRGNYGYTF. The DNA for the CDR3 is TGTGCCAGCAGTCCGGACAGGGGGAACTATGGCTACACCTTC.

This clone occurred a few times. For the CDR3, the DNA is TGTGCCAGCTCACCACCCGCGGAAACTATCTATGGCTACACCTTC. Amino acid sequence: CASSPPAETIYGYTF. This chain joins TRBV18 and TRBJ1-2; D is unresolved. This CDR3 contains 15 residues. V was clipped by 0 bases and J by 4 bases, with 12 bases between them. Germline-derived CDR1 and CDR2 are KGHSH and LQKENI.

The gene calls are TRBV5-1 and TRBJ2-3; weak D call: TRBD2 (6 bases). Germline V lookup: CDR1 SGHRS, CDR2 YFSETQ. Trimming took 4 bases from V and 0 from J, leaving 15 bases between them. The CDR3 spans 16 residues. CDR3 bases: TGCGCCAGCAGCGGGGGGACGGTAGCTAGCACAGATACGCAGTATTTT. Translated: CASSGGTVASTDTQYF.

For this clone: One base away lies a much larger clone, so this may be a sequencing read error. Within the sample, other DNA sequences also encode this same CDR3. This rearrangement joins TRBV4-1 to TRBJ2-2, with D hard to call. CDR1 MGHRA and CDR2 YSYEKL come from the germline V gene. The CDR3 spans 16 residues. The CDR3 is CASSQDRSGGTGELFF. DNA for the CDR3: TGCGCCAGCAGCCAAGATCGGTCGGGTGGCACCGGAGAGCTGTTTTTT.

The chain has TRBV18 and TRBJ1-1, with 8 bases identical to TRBD1. Looked up from germline, CDR1 is KGHSH and CDR2 is LQKENI. The CDR3 totals 17 residues. The V and J ends lost 4 bases and 0 bases, in that order; junction bases with no gene match: 10. The chain's CDR3 is CASSLRGQGPMNTEAFF. CDR3 coding DNA: TGTGCCAGCTCACTACGAGGACAGGGCCCTATGAACACTGAAGCTTTCTTT. Full variable domain (rest looked up from reference TRBV18 and TRBJ1-1): NAGVMQNPRHLVRRRGQEARLRCSPMKGHSHVYWYRQLPEEGLKFMVYLQKENIIDESGMPKERFSAEFPKEGPSILRIQQVVRGDSAAYFCASSLRGQGPMNTEAFFGQGTRLTVV.

The CDR3 coding sequence is TGTGCCAGCAGCTTAGATCTCAGTGGCGAAAAACTGTTTTTT. It is translated as CASSLDLSGEKLFF. The chain links TRBV11-3 to TRBJ1-4; D is uncertain. V was clipped by 0 bases and J by 8 bases, with 10 bases between them. Germline lookup yields CDR1 SGHNT and CDR2 YENEEA. This CDR3 contains 14 residues.

The chain is built from TRBV7-2 and TRBJ1-6; no definite D call. The CDR3 has 13 residues. Trimming removed 1 base at V and 10 bases at J, with 8 bases between. Germline V gene sequence: CDR1 SGHTA, CDR2 FQGNSA. This CDR3 is CASSLEEGSPLHF. CDR3 nucleotides: TGTGCCAGCAGCTTAGAAGAGGGATCACCCCTCCACTTT.

The J gene is TRBJ2-2, the V gene TRBV5-4, with 9 bases matching TRBD1. This CDR3 has 19 residues. V lost 2 bases, J lost 3 bases, and 14 bases stayed unmatched. Per the germline V gene, CDR1 is SGHNT and CDR2 is YYREEE (reference sequence). The CDR3 loop is CASSFPGQGPRTDTGELFF. CDR3 DNA: TGTGCCAGCAGCTTCCCGGGACAGGGTCCCCGTACCGACACCGGGGAGCTGTTTTTT.

The chain couples TRBV9 to TRBJ2-3, with 9 bases aligning to TRBD1. CDR1 and CDR2 from the germline V gene are SGDLS and YYNGEE. With 1 base clipped from V and 6 bases from J, the junction kept 6 bases outside the gene matches. CDR3 size: 15 residues. CDR3 residues: CASSVQGQGWDTQYF. CDR3 DNA sequence: TGTGCCAGCAGCGTACAGGGACAGGGTTGGGATACGCAGTATTTT. The full variable domain, rest sourced from reference TRBV9 and TRBJ2-3, is DSGVTQTPKHLITATGQRVTLRCSPRSGDLSVYWYQQSLDQGLQFLIQYYNGEERAKGNILERFSAQQFPDLHSELNLSSLELGDSALYFCASSVQGQGWDTQYFGPGTRLTVL.

The chain recombines TRBV19 with TRBJ1-5; D may be TRBD1 (6 bases). V lost 5 bases and J 2 bases, leaving 10 bases between the germline ends. The germline gives CDR1 LNHDA, CDR2 SQIVND (reference sequence). CDR3 length equals 14 residues. The CDR3 DNA reads TGTGCCAGTAGTGCGGACAGCCGCAATCAGCCCCAGCATTTT. Translated: CASSADSRNQPQHF.

This clone appeared a few times. The V and J genes are TRBV19 and TRBJ2-7; D remains unclear. The V gene lost 5 bases and the J gene lost 0 bases, with 14 bases spanning the gap. Germline values: CDR1 LNHDA, CDR2 SQIVND (reference sequence). There are 15 residues in the CDR3. In DNA form, the CDR3 reads TGTGCCAGTAGTCGGTTGTATGCCCCCTCCTACGAGCAGTACTTC. It translates to CASSRLYAPSYEQYF.

This chain uses TRBV9 with TRBJ2-5; D is uncertain. The V end lost 0 bases, the J end lost 1 base, and 7 bases lay between the germline ends. There are 14 residues in the CDR3. From germline, CDR1 is SGDLS and CDR2 YYNGEE. The CDR3 bases are TGTGCCAGCAGCGTAGATAGAAGCCAAGAGACCCAGTACTTC. Protein: CASSVDRSQETQYF.

The chain combines TRBV29-1 with TRBJ1-3; TRBD1 might be the D (6 bases). The V gene lost 4 bases and the J gene lost 1 base, with 11 bases spanning the gap. The CDR3 is 14 amino acids. CDR1 is SQVTM and CDR2 is ANQGSEA in the germline V gene. CDR3 coding DNA: TGCAGCGTTGGTCTGGGGGCTTCTGGAAACACCATATATTTT. Amino acid sequence: CSVGLGASGNTIYF.

The rearrangement uses TRBV7-2 and TRBJ1-1; 10 bases are a match to TRBD1. With 4 bases clipped from V and 6 bases from J, the junction kept 8 bases outside the gene matches. The CDR3 has 15 residues. The germline V gene has CDR1 SGHTA and CDR2 FQGNSA. CDR3 sequence reads: CASSSPTGGLAEAFF. The DNA of the CDR3 is TGTGCCAGCAGCTCACCGACAGGGGGCTTGGCTGAAGCTTTCTTT.

The V gene is TRBV18, the J gene TRBJ2-7; D is possibly TRBD2 (5 bases). Deletions cut 3 bases from V and 0 bases from J, with 12 bases between. The CDR3 extends over 15 amino acids. Germline V gene data show CDR1 as KGHSH and CDR2 as LQKENI. For the CDR3, the DNA is TGTGCCAGCTCACCGACGACGGGGAGCTCCTACGAGCAGTACTTC. Translated, it gives CASSPTTGSSYEQYF.

This clone was counted only a few times. The chain couples TRBV6-2 or TRBV6-3 to TRBJ2-7; possibly TRBD2 for D (5 bases). The V gene's germline CDR1 is MNHEY and CDR2 SVGEGT. Trimming removed 2 bases from V and 3 bases from J, with 14 bases in between. CDR3 size: 15 residues. CDR3 DNA: TGTGCCAGCAGTTACCCAGCCGGACGGGACTACGAGCAGTACTTC. Protein product: CASSYPAGRDYEQYF.